One sample yielded the 24 T cell receptor beta chains listed below, sequenced in a study of OX40 agonist ivuxolimab in advanced cancers. Assay used: immunoSEQ multiplex PCR; TCRdb lists only in-frame clones, some missing. The sample yields roughly 30,000 clones, 90% seen once. Source: CD4+ or CD8+ T cells sorted from blood, taken in a trial of the OX40 agonist ivuxolimab. The receptors derive from an adult with an advanced solid tumor such as melanoma, head and neck, liver or kidney cancer.

This chain joins TRBV6-6 and TRBJ2-3, with TRBD2 identical over 14 bases. CDR1 and CDR2 (germline): MNHNY, SVGAGI (reference sequence). V was clipped by 4 bases and J by 3 bases; unmatched bases: 3. This CDR3 spans 16 amino acids. This CDR3 is CASSLGLAGGTDTQYF. In DNA form, the CDR3 reads TGTGCCAGCAGTTTAGGACTAGCGGGAGGAACAGATACGCAGTATTTT.

This rearrangement joins TRBV7-9 to TRBJ2-7; no reliable D call. V gave up 3 bases and J gave up 7 bases, with 13 bases separating them. This CDR3 region has 13 residues. CDR1 SEHNR and CDR2 FQNEAQ come from the germline V gene (reference sequence). The CDR3 nucleotides read TGTGCCAGCAGCTTCTCGTACAGCCTGGAGCAGTACTTC. Protein: CASSFSYSLEQYF.

This clone was detected once. V is TRBV6-5 and J is TRBJ1-2; maybe TRBD1 (5 bases). The V end was cut by 4 bases, the J end by 3 bases, with 15 bases between. The CDR3 length is 15 residues. Germline V gene lookup returns CDR1 MNHEY and CDR2 SVGAGI. In DNA, the CDR3 is TGTGCCAGCAGTTCGCCGGGACCCGGGGACTATGGCTACACCTTC. Its protein product is CASSSPGPGDYGYTF.

The V gene is TRBV6-1, the J gene TRBJ1-5; D may be TRBD1 (5 bases). CDR1 MNHNS and CDR2 SASEGT come from the germline V gene. V lost 2 bases and J 4 bases, leaving 12 bases between the germline ends. CDR3 length: 15 amino acids. In nucleotides, the CDR3 is TGTGCCAGCAGTGAAATCGAGGAGGGGAATCAGCCCCAGCATTTT. Its protein product is CASSEIEEGNQPQHF.

The genes are TRBV19 and TRBJ1-2; 8 nucleotides line up with TRBD1. This CDR3 has 16 amino acids. Germline trimming cut 5 bases from V and 3 bases from J; bases unmatched to any gene: 11. The germline V gene has CDR1 LNHDA and CDR2 SQIVND (reference sequence). The DNA for the CDR3 is TGTGCCAGTAGTCTCCACGGACAGGGCTGGGACTATGGCTACACCTTC. Amino acid sequence: CASSLHGQGWDYGYTF.

V gene TRBV10-1 combines with J gene TRBJ1-6; D call uncertain. The CDR3 sequence is 13 residues long. The germline V and J ends were trimmed by 3 bases and 10 bases, with 10 bases remaining between them. Germline V gene sequence: CDR1 WNHNN, CDR2 SYGVQD (reference sequence). The CDR3 DNA reads as TGCGCCAGCAGTGAAACCAGAGGGTCACCCCTCCACTTT. Protein sequence: CASSETRGSPLHF.

This chain connects TRBV9 to TRBJ2-2; D is ambiguous. Trimming removed 3 bases at V and 1 base at J, with 7 bases between. Looked up from germline, CDR1 is SGDLS and CDR2 is YYNGEE. The CDR3 sequence is 14 residues long. CDR3 sequence reads: CASSGSQNTGELFF. CDR3 nucleotides: TGTGCCAGCAGCGGTTCACAGAACACCGGGGAGCTGTTTTTT. The full variable domain, completed using reference TRBV9 and TRBJ2-2, is DSGVTQTPKHLITATGQRVTLRCSPRSGDLSVYWYQQSLDQGLQFLIQYYNGEERAKGNILERFSAQQFPDLHSELNLSSLELGDSALYFCASSGSQNTGELFFGEGSRLTVL.

This chain uses TRBV5-5 with TRBJ2-7; D perhaps matches TRBD1 (5 bases). Germline V gene sequence: CDR1 SGHKS, CDR2 YYEKEE (reference sequence). Trimming cost V 1 base and J 7 bases, with 18 bases left between them. The CDR3 sequence is 15 residues long. The CDR3: CASSLWGPTGKEQYF. The CDR3 DNA follows: TGTGCCAGCAGCTTGTGGGGCCCGACTGGCAAGGAGCAGTACTTC.

The chain combines TRBV7-7 with TRBJ2-7, with 7 positions matching TRBD1. The V gene end was trimmed by 5 bases and the J gene end by 4 bases; junction bases not matched to a gene: 11. This CDR3 is built from 15 residues. In germline, CDR1 is SSHAT, CDR2 FNYEAQ (reference sequence). CDR3 protein: CASSGRGFPRYEQYF. The CDR3, as DNA: TGTGCCAGCAGCGGCAGGGGGTTCCCACGATACGAGCAGTACTTC.

This chain connects TRBV2 to TRBJ1-1; D is perhaps TRBD1 (5 bases). This CDR3 is 14 amino acids long. From germline, CDR1 is SNHLY and CDR2 FYNNEI. Trimming removed 1 base at V and 2 bases at J, with 8 bases between. CDR3 residues: CASSEVGTNTEAFF. The DNA of the CDR3 is TGTGCCAGCAGTGAAGTCGGGACTAACACTGAAGCTTTCTTT.

This clone ranks as medium-sized. The CDR3 spells CAGAVRPSTYEQYF. CDR3 DNA: TGTGCCGGGGCGGTCCGCCCGTCAACCTACGAGCAGTACTTC. The chain carries TRBV6-1 and TRBJ2-7; D might be TRBD1 (5 bases). Germline CDR1 MNHNS, CDR2 SASEGT. Trimming removed 11 bases from V and 2 bases from J, with 19 bases in between. CDR3 size: 14 residues.

The chain links TRBV4-3 to TRBJ2-2, with 14 bases fitting TRBD2. Germline V gives CDR1 LGHNA, CDR2 YSLEER. The trim removed 4 bases at V and 6 bases at J, leaving 1 base unmatched. There are 15 residues in the CDR3. CDR3 amino acids: CASSPGLAGAGELFF. CDR3 DNA sequence: TGCGCCAGCAGCCCGGGACTAGCGGGAGCCGGGGAGCTGTTTTTT.

The chain uses TRBV14 and TRBJ1-1; D is undetermined. This CDR3 comprises 12 residues. In germline, CDR1 is SGHDN, CDR2 FVKESK. V gave up 1 base and J gave up 4 bases, with 4 bases separating them. The DNA of the CDR3 is TGTGCCAGCAGCCAAGGGGGCACTGAAGCTTTCTTT. Translated: CASSQGGTEAFF.

The rearrangement links TRBV27 to TRBJ2-1; D might be TRBD2 (5 bases). V was pared by 7 bases and J by 6 bases, with 16 bases between. Germline lookup yields CDR1 MNHEY and CDR2 SMNVEV (reference sequence). The CDR3 spans 14 residues. This chain's CDR3 is CASTSSGSPNEQFF. CDR3 nucleotides: TGTGCCAGCACCTCGAGCGGCTCCCCCAATGAGCAGTTCTTC.

This clone turned up a few times. This chain links TRBV18 with TRBJ2-5; D call uncertain. Trimming removed 0 bases from V and 3 bases from J, with 5 bases in between. This CDR3 is 13 amino acids long. Germline V gene lookup returns CDR1 KGHSH and CDR2 LQKENI. DNA for the CDR3: TGTGCCAGCTCACCACCGTTGGAAGAGACCCAGTACTTC. Translated, it gives CASSPPLEETQYF.

The chain recombines TRBV19 with TRBJ2-7; tentative D call: TRBD1 (6 bases). Per germline, CDR1 LNHDA and CDR2 SQIVND (reference sequence). V gave up 5 bases and J gave up 2 bases, with 13 bases separating them. The CDR3 consists of 14 residues. The CDR3 nucleotides read TGTGCCAGTAGTGTCCTGACAGGTCCCTACGAGCAGTACTTC. It yields the protein CASSVLTGPYEQYF.

V usage is TRBV28 and J usage is TRBJ2-7; 8 bases are shared with TRBD2. The junction had 15 bases not matched to a gene; V was cut back by 2 bases and J by 3 bases. This CDR3 has 18 amino acids. Germline loops: CDR1 MDHEN, CDR2 SYDVKM. The CDR3 DNA sequence: TGTGCCAGCAGTTTAAGTCAGATGGGGGCCAGCGGGGGCTACGAGCAGTACTTC. It translates to CASSLSQMGASGGYEQYF.

The chain couples TRBV30 to TRBJ1-2; no reliable D call. Germline V gene data show CDR1 as GTSNPN and CDR2 as SVGIG (reference sequence). V was clipped by 0 bases and J by 4 bases, with 27 bases between them. The CDR3 runs to 19 residues. The CDR3 DNA reads as TGTGCCTGGAGTGTTCTGTTAGTTGAGGTCGCAGAGCCAACCTATGGCTACACCTTC. As protein: CAWSVLLVEVAEPTYGYTF.

The J gene is TRBJ2-5, the V gene TRBV21-1; the table's D call of TRBD1 was not tested on the DNA. TRBV21-1 is assigned pseudogene status. This CDR3 contains 12 residues. In DNA form, the CDR3 reads TGTGCCAGCAGCAAACCAGGGGAGACCCAGTACTTC. Amino acids: CASSKPGETQYF.

Only one count was recorded for this clone. This sample also contains other DNA sequences that code for the same CDR3. CDR3 amino acids: CAGKTLGQNKNIQYF. The CDR3 DNA reads as TGTGCCGGGAAAACCCTGGGACAGAACAAAAACATTCAGTACTTC. The chain links TRBV30 to TRBJ2-4, with 7 bases that match TRBD1. J gave up 3 bases and V 8 bases, and 13 bases lay outside the gene matches. In germline, CDR1 is GTSNPN, CDR2 SVGIG (reference sequence). This CDR3 region has 15 residues.

This clone occurred once. J is TRBJ2-7 and V is TRBV2; a possible D gene is TRBD1 (6 bases). The CDR3 is made up of 13 amino acids. V dropped 7 bases and J dropped 6 bases, with 16 bases sitting between them. Germline CDR1 and CDR2: SNHLY and FYNNEI. The CDR3 region is CASTNRANTEQYF. DNA for the CDR3: TGTGCCAGCACCAACAGGGCCAATACCGAGCAGTACTTC.

V gene TRBV30 combines with J gene TRBJ2-7; D remains ambiguous. The germline V and J ends were trimmed by 1 base and 0 bases, with 13 bases remaining between them. This CDR3 has 15 amino acids. Germline loops: CDR1 GTSNPN, CDR2 SVGIG (reference sequence). CDR3 amino acids: CAWSELVRPSYEQYF. In DNA, the CDR3 is TGTGCCTGGAGTGAGTTGGTAAGGCCCTCCTACGAGCAGTACTTC.

The V gene is TRBV9, the J gene TRBJ2-7; TRBD1 aligns across 7 bases. The germline V gene has CDR1 SGDLS and CDR2 YYNGEE. After removal of 3 bases from V and 7 bases from J, the junction contained 7 bases not matched to a gene. CDR3 length equals 13 residues. The CDR3 protein is CASSEGTVGEQYF. The DNA for the CDR3 is TGTGCCAGCAGCGAGGGGACAGTAGGAGAGCAGTACTTC.

V usage is TRBV29-1 and J usage is TRBJ2-3; D is unclear. The CDR3 runs to 11 residues. Trimming took off 4 bases at V and 1 base at J, with 3 bases between the two ends. Germline loops: CDR1 SQVTM, CDR2 ANQGSEA. CDR3 protein: CSVVGTDTQYF. In nucleotides, the CDR3 is TGCAGCGTTGTTGGCACAGATACGCAGTATTTT.